The sequence of this TCR beta chain was determined in a study of cytomegalovirus exposure and HLA in healthy donors. PCR involved 60 Vbeta and 13 Jbeta primers. Assay: immunoSEQ multiplex PCR; the TCRdb copy retains only in-frame clones and omits some. The sample holds fewer than 150,000 clones, more than 70% seen once. V dropped 5 bases and J dropped 8 bases, with 13 bases sitting between them. CDR1 MNHEY and CDR2 SVGAGI come from the germline V gene. The CDR3 extends over 14 amino acids. The sample comprised PBMCs. The gene calls are TRBV6-5 and TRBJ1-6, with D maybe TRBD1 (5 bases). The clonotype originates from a woman in her thirties in good health and CMV-seropositive. The CDR3 loop reads CASSERGWDSPLHF. In nucleotides, the CDR3 is TGTGCCAGCAGTGAACGGGGGTGGGATTCACCCCTCCACTTT.